The clone carrying this T cell receptor beta chain was detected many times. From the 5' RACE reads, TCRdb called clonotypes with MiXCR, one entry per CDR3 protein. The top ten clones hold roughly 22% of a sample with over 250,000 distinct CDR3 sequences, more than 15% of them seen once. These data originate in a study of T-cell memory formation after mild COVID-19. The CDR3 has 14 residues. The V end lost 1 base, the J end lost 0 bases, and 7 bases lay between the germline ends. Germline CDR1 reads SGHAT; CDR2 reads FQNNGV. Material: PBMCs or a T cell subset sorted from them (not recorded which). J is TRBJ2-7 and V is TRBV11-2, with no clear D. The TCR sequence derives from a man younger than 35 who had mild COVID-19 (a few samples of this study predate the infection). Cell type and time point are not known. The CDR3 DNA is TGTGCCAGCAGCTTAGCTGCTAACTCCTACGAGCAGTACGTC. Translation: CASSLAANSYEQYV.